These 18 T cell receptor beta chains came from one sample sequenced in a study of cytomegalovirus exposure and HLA in healthy donors. The PCR made use of 60 Vbeta and 13 Jbeta primers. The protocol was immunoSEQ multiplex PCR, while the TCRdb copy is restricted to in-frame clones and leaves out a portion. The sample's table shows tens of thousands of clones. Input material: PBMCs. These receptors came from a boy between 5 and 17 years old in good health and CMV-seronegative.

This chain connects TRBV7-7 to TRBJ2-1, with 8 positions matching TRBD1. The germline V gene encodes CDR1 SSHAT and CDR2 FNYEAQ (reference sequence). V shed 1 base, J shed 9 bases, and the junction held 5 bases outside the gene matches. The CDR3 loop spans 14 amino acids. CDR3 region: CASSLDQTGGEQFF. The CDR3 DNA follows: TGTGCCAGCAGCTTAGACCAAACAGGGGGTGAGCAGTTCTTC.

The rearrangement joins TRBV7-2 to TRBJ2-7, with TRBD2 as a possible D gene (5 bases). The CDR3 covers 13 residues. The germline V and J ends were trimmed by 5 bases and 4 bases, with 12 bases remaining between them. CDR1 is SGHTA and CDR2 is FQGNSA in the germline V gene. CDR3 nucleotide sequence: TGTGCCAGCAGCACCGGCCCGGGGTACGAGCAGTACTTC. It translates to CASSTGPGYEQYF.

The chain employs TRBV6-4 and TRBJ2-7, with TRBD1 matching over 8 bases. Germline V gives CDR1 MRHNA, CDR2 SNTAGT. The CDR3 is 15 residues long. V shed 6 bases and J 5 bases; nucleotides not matched to a gene: 12. The CDR3 DNA reads as TGTGCCAGCAGGGCACTCCCCGACAGGGGCGACGAGCAGTACTTC. Its translation is CASRALPDRGDEQYF.

The chain recombines TRBV9 with TRBJ1-5; TRBD1 is a possible D gene (6 bases). The V and J ends lost 0 bases and 4 bases respectively, with 11 bases between them. The CDR3 has 15 amino acids. Per the germline V gene, CDR1 is SGDLS and CDR2 is YYNGEE. CDR3 sequence (DNA): TGTGCCAGCAGCGTAGGATCTCAGGGGAATCAGCCCCAGCATTTT. Its translation is CASSVGSQGNQPQHF.

This chain connects TRBV5-1 to TRBJ2-7; D not resolved. This CDR3 contains 11 residues. Trimming stripped 5 bases from V and 7 bases from J, with 10 bases between. Germline V gives CDR1 SGHRS, CDR2 YFSETQ. The CDR3 region has the DNA TGCGCCAGCAGTAGAGGTAGGGAGCAGTACTTC. Translation gives CASSRGREQYF.

Points on this clone: An end of the junction differs from the germline gene, which may be a read error. The CDR3 DNA is TGTGCCGGCAGCCTTAGTGGGGAAGCTTCGGGGGAAGCTTTCTTT. Protein sequence: CAGSLSGEASGEAFF. The J gene is TRBJ1-1, the V gene TRBV4-2; D gene ambiguous. This CDR3 spans 15 amino acids. The germline CDR1 and CDR2 sequences are LGHNA and YNFKEQ.

V is TRBV5-5 and J is TRBJ2-1, with TRBD1 identical over 8 bases. The germline V gene encodes CDR1 SGHKS and CDR2 YYEKEE (reference sequence). This CDR3 comprises 15 residues. Germline trimming cut 5 bases from V and 2 bases from J; bases unmatched to any gene: 6. CDR3 sequence: CASRVGQGTYNEQFF. In DNA form, the CDR3 reads TGTGCCAGCAGGGTCGGACAGGGTACCTACAATGAGCAGTTCTTC.

J is TRBJ2-7 and V is TRBV30; tentative D call: TRBD2 (6 bases). Germline V gives CDR1 GTSNPN, CDR2 SVGIG (reference sequence). The CDR3 extends over 12 amino acids. V shed 8 bases and J shed 9 bases, with 20 bases lying between them. Here the CDR3 reads CAGKRAMGVQYF. The CDR3 coding sequence is TGTGCCGGAAAGCGGGCAATGGGAGTGCAGTACTTC. The whole variable domain, remainder taken from reference TRBV30 and TRBJ2-7, is SQTIHQWPATLVQPVGSPLSLECTVEGTSNPNLYWYRQAAGRGLQLLFYSVGIGQISSEVPQNLSASRPQDRQFILSSKKLLLSDSGFYLCAGKRAMGVQYFGPGTRLTVT.

V usage is TRBV2 and J usage is TRBJ1-5; TRBD1 might be the D (5 bases). The CDR3 extends over 13 amino acids. CDR1 and CDR2 (germline): SNHLY, FYNNEI. The germline V and J ends were trimmed by 4 bases and 5 bases, with 9 bases remaining between them. The CDR3 sequence is CASSGAGYQPQHF. The CDR3 DNA reads TGTGCCAGCAGTGGGGCAGGGTATCAGCCCCAGCATTTT.

The V call is TRBV6-1, the J call TRBJ1-4; D unresolved. Trimming took 5 bases from V and 8 from J, leaving 24 bases between them. CDR1 and CDR2 from the germline V gene are MNHNS and SASEGT. The CDR3 sequence is 17 residues long. CDR3 in amino acids: CASSKDGLGRLREKLFF. CDR3 bases: TGTGCCAGCAGTAAAGATGGCTTGGGCAGGCTCCGAGAAAAACTGTTTTTT.

Concerning this clone itself: The junction does not match germline at one end; this may be a read error. The rearrangement links TRBV18 to TRBJ1-1; possible D gene TRBD1, 6 bases. Per the germline V gene, CDR1 is KGHSH and CDR2 is LQKENI. This CDR3 contains 17 residues. The CDR3 sequence: CASLPGAGLLMNTEAFF. CDR3 in DNA: TGTGCCAGCTTACCAGGGGCAGGCCTATTGATGAACACTGAAGCTTTCTTT.

The chain is built from TRBV29-1 and TRBJ1-5; 8 nucleotides agree with TRBD1. Unmatched junction bases numbered 7, after V lost 4 bases and J lost 5 bases. The CDR3 has 14 residues. CDR1 is SQVTM, CDR2 ANQGSEA, per germline. CDR3 loop: CSVAWTGRDQPQHF. The CDR3 nucleotides read TGCAGCGTTGCATGGACAGGGCGCGATCAGCCCCAGCATTTT.

CDR3 sequence: CASRRDRGNYGYTF. The CDR3 nucleotides are TGTGCCAGTAGGCGGGACAGAGGTAACTATGGCTACACCTTC. V and J are TRBV19 and TRBJ1-2; TRBD1 matches at 7 bases. V trimming: 6 bases; J trimming: 1 base; junction bases outside the gene matches: 5. Per the germline V gene, CDR1 is LNHDA and CDR2 is SQIVND (reference sequence). CDR3 length: 14 amino acids.

The genes are TRBV6-5 and TRBJ2-1; the match to TRBD2 covers 10 bases. V lost 2 bases to trimming and J lost 10 bases; unmatched junction nucleotides: 8. The CDR3 has 15 residues. Germline assignment: CDR1 MNHEY and CDR2 SVGAGI. CDR3 in DNA: TGTGCCAGCAGTTACCCCCTAGCGGGGGCAACGGAGCAGTTCTTC. Translation gives CASSYPLAGATEQFF.

J is TRBJ2-7 and V is TRBV29-1; 9 bases match TRBD1. The CDR3 sequence is 13 residues long. V lost 7 bases, J lost 3 bases, and 7 bases stayed unmatched. From germline, CDR1 is SQVTM and CDR2 ANQGSEA. This CDR3 reads CSAAGTGNYEQYF. DNA for the CDR3: TGCAGCGCAGCCGGGACAGGGAACTACGAGCAGTACTTC.

The rearrangement joins TRBV7-2 to TRBJ1-6; maybe TRBD1 (5 bases). This CDR3 region has 14 residues. Trimming stripped 0 bases from V and 6 bases from J, with 6 bases between. Germline V gene sequence: CDR1 SGHTA, CDR2 FQGNSA. The CDR3 spells CASSLAQGNSPLHF. DNA of the CDR3: TGTGCCAGCAGCTTAGCTCAGGGTAATTCACCCCTCCACTTT.

The genes are TRBV19 and TRBJ1-1; D may be TRBD1 (5 bases). V gave up 5 bases and J gave up 5 bases, with 18 bases separating them. The V gene's germline CDR1 is LNHDA and CDR2 SQIVND (reference sequence). CDR3 length: 15 residues. CDR3 sequence (DNA): TGTGCCAGTAGTCCTAGGGAGGGGAGGATGACTGAAGCTTTCTTT. This translates into CASSPREGRMTEAFF.

The chain employs TRBV9 and TRBJ2-1; D unclear. CDR1 and CDR2 from the germline V gene are SGDLS and YYNGEE. V was cut by 0 bases and J by 5 bases, with 9 bases left in between. This CDR3 is built from 14 residues. CDR3 residues: CASSVGGGNNEQFF. The CDR3, as DNA: TGTGCCAGCAGCGTAGGCGGCGGAAACAATGAGCAGTTCTTC.